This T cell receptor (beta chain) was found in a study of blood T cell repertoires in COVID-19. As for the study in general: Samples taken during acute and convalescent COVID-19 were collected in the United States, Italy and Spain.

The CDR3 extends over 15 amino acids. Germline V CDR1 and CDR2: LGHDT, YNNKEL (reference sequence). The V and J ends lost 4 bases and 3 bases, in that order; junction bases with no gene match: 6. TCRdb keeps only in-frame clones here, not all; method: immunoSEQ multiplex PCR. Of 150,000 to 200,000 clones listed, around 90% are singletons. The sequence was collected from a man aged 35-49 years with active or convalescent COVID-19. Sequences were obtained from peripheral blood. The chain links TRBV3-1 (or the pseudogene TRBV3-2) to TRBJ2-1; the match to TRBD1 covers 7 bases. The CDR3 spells CASSPLDRIYNEQFF. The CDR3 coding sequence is TGTGCCAGCAGCCCCTTGGACAGGATCTACAATGAGCAGTTCTTC.